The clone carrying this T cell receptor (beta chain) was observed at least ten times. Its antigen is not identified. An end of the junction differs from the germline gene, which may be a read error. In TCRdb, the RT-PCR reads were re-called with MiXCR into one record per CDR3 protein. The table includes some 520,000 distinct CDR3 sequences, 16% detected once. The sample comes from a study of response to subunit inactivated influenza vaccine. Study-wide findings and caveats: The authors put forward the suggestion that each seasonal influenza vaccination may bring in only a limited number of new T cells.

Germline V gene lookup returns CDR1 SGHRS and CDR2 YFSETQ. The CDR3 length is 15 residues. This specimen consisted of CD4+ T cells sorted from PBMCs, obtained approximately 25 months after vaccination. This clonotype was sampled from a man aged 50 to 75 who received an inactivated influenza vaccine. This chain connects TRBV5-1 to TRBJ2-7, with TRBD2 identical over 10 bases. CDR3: CASSLLAGGSYEQYF. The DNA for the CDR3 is TGTGCCAGCAGCTTATTAGCGGGAGGCTCCTACGAGCAGTACTTC.